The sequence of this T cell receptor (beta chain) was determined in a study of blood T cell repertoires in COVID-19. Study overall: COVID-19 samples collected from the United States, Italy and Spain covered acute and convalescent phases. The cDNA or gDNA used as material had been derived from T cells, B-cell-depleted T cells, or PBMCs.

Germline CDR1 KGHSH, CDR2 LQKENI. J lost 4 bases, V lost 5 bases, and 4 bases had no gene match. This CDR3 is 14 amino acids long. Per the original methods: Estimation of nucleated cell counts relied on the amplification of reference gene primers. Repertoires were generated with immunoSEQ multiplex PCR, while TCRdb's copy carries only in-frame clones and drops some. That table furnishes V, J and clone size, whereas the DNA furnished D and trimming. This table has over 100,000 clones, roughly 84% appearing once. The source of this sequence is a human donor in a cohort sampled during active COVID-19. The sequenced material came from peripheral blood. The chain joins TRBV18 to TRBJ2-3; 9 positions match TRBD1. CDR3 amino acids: CASSWTGVADTQYF. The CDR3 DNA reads TGTGCCAGCTCATGGACAGGGGTCGCAGATACGCAGTATTTT.